The 23 T cell receptor beta chains below were found in one sample sequenced in a study of T cells in Graves' hyperthyroidism and ophthalmopathy. The TCR beta CDR3 regions underwent amplification using RNA transcripts as the source. First-round RT-PCR of the TCR CDR3 relied on the HTBI primer set. MiXCR was run by TCRdb on the multiplex PCR reads, yielding one entry per CDR3 protein. Of roughly 500,000 distinct CDR3 sequences listed, around 50% are singletons. The sequenced sample consisted of peripheral blood or thyroid tissue (not recorded which). The receptors come from an adult woman with Graves' disease, either hyperthyroidism or ophthalmopathy (not recorded which).

This clonotype came up many times. The junction departs from the called germline gene at one end, perhaps through a read error. In nucleotides, the CDR3 is TGTGCCAGCAGTCAAGAGGCTAGCGGGAGTAAGCAGTACTTC. Its protein is CASSQEASGSKQYF. This chain joins TRBV4-2 and TRBJ2-7; 10 nucleotides agree with TRBD2. This CDR3 region has 14 residues. Germline-derived CDR1 and CDR2 are LGHNA and YNFKEQ.

V usage is TRBV20-1 and J usage is TRBJ2-5, with D tentatively TRBD1 or TRBD2 (5 bases each). There are 13 residues in the CDR3. Trimming cost V 3 bases and J 2 bases, with 10 bases left between them. Germline CDR1 reads DFQATT; CDR2 reads SNEGSKA (reference sequence). CDR3 protein: CSASPGRQETQYF. The DNA for the CDR3 is TGCAGTGCTAGTCCGGGACGTCAAGAGACCCAGTACTTC.

The rearrangement links TRBV10-3 to TRBJ1-2; weak D call: TRBD1 (5 bases). Germline lookup yields CDR1 ENHRY and CDR2 SYGVKD. The CDR3 spans 15 residues. V shed 1 base and J shed 2 bases, with 11 bases lying between them. The CDR3 loop is CAISELQGKNYGYTF. CDR3 nucleotide sequence: TGTGCCATCAGTGAGTTGCAGGGAAAGAACTATGGCTACACCTTC.

There are many counts of this clonotype. The rearrangement links TRBV5-1 to TRBJ2-7; D is ambiguous. The CDR3 is made up of 15 amino acids. Germline CDR1 and CDR2: SGHRS and YFSETQ. Trimming shortened V by 0 bases and J by 6 bases, and 16 bases separated the two germline ends. CDR3: CASSLAQPVNSEQYF. The CDR3 nucleotides read TGCGCCAGCAGCTTGGCCCAGCCCGTAAACTCCGAGCAGTACTTC.

The rearrangement joins TRBV7-9 to TRBJ2-2; possibly TRBD1 or TRBD2 for D (5 bases each). Per the germline V gene, CDR1 is SEHNR and CDR2 is FQNEAQ (reference sequence). The CDR3 has 16 amino acids. Between the trimmed V and J ends, which lost 5 bases and 0 bases, there was a span of 13 bases. This CDR3 is CASSPGSRTNTGELFF. CDR3 sequence (DNA): TGTGCCAGCAGCCCAGGGAGCAGGACGAACACCGGGGAGCTGTTTTTT.

This clonotype turned up a few times. The chain joins TRBV7-2 to TRBJ2-6; D is undetermined. CDR3 length: 12 amino acids. V gave up 2 bases and J gave up 10 bases, with 6 bases separating them. From germline, CDR1 is SGHTA and CDR2 FQGNSA. CDR3 loop: CASSLLANVLTF. For the CDR3, the DNA is TGTGCCAGCAGCTTACTGGCTAACGTCCTGACTTTC.

In its sample, this clonotype was seen once. The chain combines TRBV20-1 with TRBJ1-5; D is unclear. The length of the CDR3 is 13 residues. Germline V lookup: CDR1 DFQATT, CDR2 SNEGSKA (reference sequence). Trimming left V 4 bases short and J 7 bases short, with 14 bases between. The CDR3 region is CSAITQDWQPQHF. For the CDR3, the DNA is TGCAGTGCTATTACCCAGGACTGGCAGCCCCAGCATTTT.

For the CDR3, the DNA is TGTGCCAGCAGCTCTCGGGCAGGGGACGAGCAGTACTTC. This encodes CASSSRAGDEQYF. This chain connects TRBV7-8 to TRBJ2-7; maybe TRBD1 (6 bases). Germline CDR1 and CDR2: SGHVS and FQNEAQ. This CDR3 has 13 amino acids. V was pared by 4 bases and J by 5 bases, with 12 bases between.

The chain carries TRBV7-2 and TRBJ2-7; 8 bases are shared with TRBD1. The germline V gene has CDR1 SGHTA and CDR2 FQGNSA. CDR3 length: 14 residues. J gave up 2 bases and V 6 bases, and 6 bases lay outside the gene matches. The CDR3 sequence is CASRPGQAAYEQYF. The DNA for the CDR3 is TGTGCCAGCAGGCCGGGACAGGCCGCCTACGAGCAGTACTTC.

This sequence joins TRBV20-1 and TRBJ1-6; D is ambiguous. The CDR3 spans 16 residues. V shed 3 bases and J shed 0 bases, with 12 bases lying between them. Germline V gives CDR1 DFQATT, CDR2 SNEGSKA (reference sequence). CDR3 region: CSARVLGSSYNSPLHF. The CDR3 DNA reads TGCAGTGCTAGGGTGCTGGGGAGCTCCTATAATTCACCCCTCCACTTT.

This clonotype was observed a handful of times. The chain joins TRBV7-8 to TRBJ2-5, with D perhaps TRBD2 (5 bases). V lost 0 bases and J 4 bases, leaving 15 bases between the germline ends. The CDR3 has 16 residues. In germline, CDR1 is SGHVS, CDR2 FQNEAQ. CDR3 DNA: TGTGCCAGCAGCTTAGCAAGGTTCCGGGGAAGAGAGACCCAGTACTTC. The encoded protein is CASSLARFRGRETQYF.

This clonotype was counted at least ten times. This chain joins TRBV20-1 and TRBJ2-7; 8 bases fit TRBD1. The length of the CDR3 is 14 residues. Germline V CDR1 and CDR2: DFQATT, SNEGSKA (reference sequence). Trimming cost V 6 bases and J 0 bases; bases outside gene matches: 7. CDR3 DNA: TGCAGTGCCGAGGACAGGGAGGTCTCCTACGAGCAGTACTTC. This translates into CSAEDREVSYEQYF.

There are many counts of this clonotype. The chain employs TRBV25-1 and TRBJ1-2; D remains unclear. In germline, CDR1 is MGHDK, CDR2 SYGVNS. This CDR3 contains 14 residues. Trimming shortened V by 0 bases and J by 0 bases, and 5 bases separated the two germline ends. The CDR3 coding sequence is TGTGCCAGCAGTGAATACGGAGCTAACTATGGCTACACCTTC. Translating gives CASSEYGANYGYTF.

The chain uses TRBV29-1 and TRBJ1-1; D gene unclear. Looked up from germline, CDR1 is SQVTM and CDR2 is ANQGSEA. The CDR3 loop spans 14 amino acids. The V and J ends lost 4 bases and 1 base respectively, with 13 bases between them. The CDR3 region has the DNA TGCAGCGTTGCGTCCACCCGAAGGAACACTGAAGCTTTCTTT. It specifies CSVASTRRNTEAFF. Based on the CDR3 plus reference TRBV29-1 and TRBJ1-1, the full variable domain is SAVISQKPSRDICQRGTSLTIQCQVDSQVTMMFWYRQQPGQSLTLIATANQGSEATYESGFVIDKFPISRPNLTFSTLTVSNMSPEDSSIYLCSVASTRRNTEAFFGQGTRLTVV.

V is TRBV7-9 and J is TRBJ1-1; no clear D gene. CDR1 and CDR2 from the germline V gene are SEHNR and FQNEAQ (reference sequence). The CDR3 totals 11 residues. Trimming pared 5 bases from V and 7 bases from J, leaving 8 bases between. The CDR3 reads CASSKGSEAFF. Written as DNA, the CDR3 is TGTGCCAGCAGCAAGGGTAGTGAAGCTTTCTTT.

This clonotype was observed many times. This chain joins TRBV7-2 and TRBJ2-5; possible D gene TRBD1, 6 bases. The CDR3 covers 15 residues. Germline V gene data show CDR1 as SGHTA and CDR2 as FQGNSA. The germline V and J ends were trimmed by 5 bases and 5 bases, with 18 bases remaining between them. CDR3 nucleotides: TGTGCCAGCAGCCGACAGGACGGACCTATGGAGACCCAGTACTTC. Its translation: CASSRQDGPMETQYF.

This chain links TRBV10-2 with TRBJ2-7; D might be TRBD2 (5 bases). V was pared by 6 bases and J by 5 bases, with 14 bases between. The germline CDR1 and CDR2 sequences are WSHSY and SAAADI. This CDR3 has 13 residues. As DNA, the CDR3 is TGCGCCAGCAGAGCGGACGTTCGGCACGAGCAGTACTTC. This translates into CASRADVRHEQYF.

This clonotype showed up many times. V and J are TRBV29-1 and TRBJ2-5; perhaps TRBD1 as D (6 bases). With 4 bases removed from V and 4 bases from J, the gap between germline ends came to 10 bases. This CDR3 comprises 12 residues. Germline V CDR1 and CDR2: SQVTM, ANQGSEA. CDR3 coding DNA: TGCAGCGTTGTGGGGGCTGGAGAGACCCAGTACTTC. Translated, it gives CSVVGAGETQYF.

CDR3 region: CAIRDNRDGYEQYF. DNA for the CDR3: TGTGCCATCAGGGACAACAGAGACGGCTACGAGCAGTACTTC. The gene calls are TRBV10-3 and TRBJ2-7, with TRBD1 as a possible D gene (5 bases). The CDR3 consists of 14 residues. V shed 6 bases and J shed 3 bases, with 15 bases lying between them. The germline V gene has CDR1 ENHRY and CDR2 SYGVKD.

The J gene is TRBJ1-4, the V gene TRBV20-1, with D possibly matching TRBD1 (6 bases). The V gene's germline CDR1 is DFQATT and CDR2 SNEGSKA (reference sequence). This CDR3 comprises 13 residues. V lost 4 bases and J 0 bases, leaving 6 bases between the germline ends. The CDR3 DNA sequence: TGCAGTGCTACAGGGGCAACTAATGAAAAACTGTTTTTT. This translates into CSATGATNEKLFF.

The chain links TRBV7-6 to TRBJ2-5, with D tentatively TRBD2 (7 bases). Trimming took off 5 bases at V and 9 bases at J, with 19 bases between the two ends. The CDR3 runs 14 residues. CDR1 is SGHVS and CDR2 is FNYEAQ in the germline V gene. The CDR3 DNA is TGTGCCAGCAGCCAGAGGGGGGGCTTTGAGGCCCAGTACTTC. It encodes CASSQRGGFEAQYF.

This clonotype was counted ten times or more. The V gene is TRBV25-1, the J gene TRBJ1-6, with 12 bases aligning to TRBD1. The CDR3 spans 15 residues. V shed 4 bases and J 10 bases; nucleotides not matched to a gene: 5. The germline CDR1 and CDR2 sequences are MGHDK and SYGVNS. CDR3 DNA sequence: TGTGCCAGCAGTGCCCGGGACAGGGGGCTCTCACCCCTCCACTTT. The encoded protein is CASSARDRGLSPLHF. The full variable domain, its missing parts supplied by reference TRBV25-1 and TRBJ1-6, is EADIYQTPRYLVIGTGKKITLECSQTMGHDKMYWYQQDPGMELHLIHYSYGVNSTEKGDLSSESTVSRIRTEHFPLTLESARPSHTSQYLCASSARDRGLSPLHFGNGTRLTVT.

At least ten counts were recorded for this clonotype. V and J are TRBV29-1 and TRBJ2-2; unclear D gene. CDR3 size: 13 residues. The V gene lost 5 bases and the J gene lost 0 bases, with 7 bases spanning the gap. Germline assignment: CDR1 SQVTM and CDR2 ANQGSEA. CDR3 in DNA: TGCAGCGTTTGGCACACGAACACCGGGGAGCTGTTTTTT. This translates into CSVWHTNTGELFF.